Listed here are 19 T cell receptor beta chains from one sample, sequenced in a study of sequential checkpoint blockade in melanoma. Data came from immunoSEQ multiplex PCR; TCRdb stores just in-frame clones and leaves some out. The table has some 15,000 clones, 85% to 95% seen once. The treatment was: randomized to nivolumab then ipilimumab (arm A) or the reverse (arm B). Sequenced here: CD8+ T cells sorted from blood (inferred from file names), sampled from a patient given nivolumab and ipilimumab in sequence. The receptors originated from a human donor with melanoma.

This chain joins TRBV9 and TRBJ2-1; TRBD1 might be the D (6 bases). There are 16 residues in the CDR3. Trimming took off 0 bases at V and 3 bases at J, with 13 bases between the two ends. Germline V gene sequence: CDR1 SGDLS, CDR2 YYNGEE. CDR3 loop: CASSVEGGGHYNEQFF. The CDR3 DNA is TGTGCCAGCAGCGTAGAGGGTGGGGGACACTACAATGAGCAGTTCTTC.

The chain recombines TRBV30 with TRBJ1-2; 7 bases agree with TRBD1. The CDR3 covers 12 residues. After removal of 0 bases from V and 12 bases from J, the junction contained 7 bases not matched to a gene. Per the germline V gene, CDR1 is GTSNPN and CDR2 is SVGIG (reference sequence). CDR3 sequence: CAWSVGTAFNTF. The DNA of the CDR3 is TGTGCCTGGAGTGTGGGGACAGCCTTTAACACCTTC. Full variable domain (rest looked up from reference TRBV30 and TRBJ1-2): SQTIHQWPATLVQPVGSPLSLECTVEGTSNPNLYWYRQAAGRGLQLLFYSVGIGQISSEVPQNLSASRPQDRQFILSSKKLLLSDSGFYLCAWSVGTAFNTFGSGTRLTVV.

This chain uses TRBV27 with TRBJ2-7, with 11 bases fitting TRBD2. V gave up 3 bases and J gave up 4 bases; unmatched junction bases: 14. Germline V lookup: CDR1 MNHEY, CDR2 SMNVEV (reference sequence). This CDR3 region has 18 residues. CDR3 DNA: TGTGCCAGCAGTTTTGGGCTAGCGGGAGGCGCCGGGGCTTACGAGCAGTACTTC. As protein: CASSFGLAGGAGAYEQYF.

V usage is TRBV19 and J usage is TRBJ1-2, with 8 bases identical to TRBD1. Trimming cost V 4 bases and J 8 bases; bases outside gene matches: 12. The CDR3 covers 15 residues. Germline CDR1 reads LNHDA; CDR2 reads SQIVND (reference sequence). The CDR3 nucleotides are TGTGCCAGTAGTACCGCTCTGACAGGGGACCAGGGCTACACCTTC. Translating gives CASSTALTGDQGYTF.

The CDR3 is CASSPVLERGTTYEQYV. Here the CDR3 DNA reads TGTGCCAGCTCACCAGTTCTGGAGCGGGGGACAACCTACGAGCAGTACGTC. This rearrangement joins TRBV18 to TRBJ2-7; 8 positions match TRBD2. CDR1 and CDR2 (germline): KGHSH, LQKENI. This CDR3 spans 17 amino acids. The junction had 11 bases not matched to a gene; V was cut back by 2 bases and J by 2 bases.

In this sample, this clone turned up once. The V gene is TRBV28, the J gene TRBJ1-1; D is unclear. In germline, CDR1 is MDHEN, CDR2 SYDVKM. The CDR3 runs 14 residues. The V end was cut by 3 bases, the J end by 3 bases, with 11 bases between. The CDR3 spells CASSFQVRDTEAFF. For the CDR3, the DNA is TGTGCCAGCAGTTTCCAGGTGCGGGACACTGAAGCTTTCTTT.

The chain has TRBV7-2 and TRBJ2-7, with D possibly being TRBD2 (6 bases). Germline lookup yields CDR1 SGHTA and CDR2 FQGNSA. The CDR3 loop spans 17 amino acids. V dropped 2 bases and J dropped 2 bases, with 19 bases sitting between them. CDR3 in amino acids: CASSLIRGLAATYEQYF. The CDR3 region has the DNA TGTGCCAGCAGCTTAATCCGGGGGTTAGCGGCAACCTACGAGCAGTACTTC.

The V gene is TRBV28, the J gene TRBJ2-7, with TRBD2 identical over 10 bases. After removal of 7 bases from V and 2 bases from J, the junction contained 5 bases not matched to a gene. CDR1 is MDHEN and CDR2 is SYDVKM in the germline V gene. This CDR3 is built from 14 residues. CDR3 protein: CASTLLAGPYEQYF. Here the CDR3 DNA reads TGTGCCAGCACCCTACTAGCGGGGCCCTACGAGCAGTACTTC.

V is TRBV27 and J is TRBJ1-5, with 9 bases aligning to TRBD1. V lost 6 bases and J lost 7; bases outside the gene matches: 4. The CDR3 runs to 13 residues. The germline gives CDR1 MNHEY, CDR2 SMNVEV (reference sequence). CDR3 nucleotide sequence: TGTGCCAGCAGCCCGACAGGGGGGCAGCCCCAGCATTTT. It is translated as CASSPTGGQPQHF.

J is TRBJ1-2 and V is TRBV9; the D gene is possibly TRBD1 (5 bases). The CDR3 sequence is 15 residues long. Germline CDR1 SGDLS, CDR2 YYNGEE. The V end was cut by 0 bases, the J end by 0 bases, with 9 bases between. The CDR3: CASSVVDSANYGYTF. In nucleotides, the CDR3 is TGTGCCAGCAGCGTAGTCGACAGCGCTAACTATGGCTACACCTTC.

Here the CDR3 DNA reads TGTGCCAGCAAGACCCAGTGGAGTACACAAAGTCGGGCCAACGTCCTGACTTTC. This codes for CASKTQWSTQSRANVLTF. V is TRBV5-2 and J is TRBJ2-6; TRBD2 reflects the table's D call only, with no check against the DNA. TRBV5-2 counts as a pseudogene. This CDR3 region has 18 residues.

V gene TRBV7-9 combines with J gene TRBJ2-1; 8 bases are shared with TRBD2. V was clipped by 7 bases and J by 4 bases; unmatched bases: 12. The CDR3 has 16 residues. Germline assignment: CDR1 SEHNR and CDR2 FQNEAQ (reference sequence). This chain's CDR3 is CASTKAGLGIYNEQFF. CDR3 nucleotides: TGTGCCAGCACCAAAGCGGGACTAGGTATTTACAATGAGCAGTTCTTC. The variable domain in full, completed from reference TRBV7-9 and TRBJ2-1, reads DTGVSQNPRHKITKRGQNVTFRCDPISEHNRLYWYRQTLGQGPEFLTYFQNEAQLEKSRLLSDRFSAERPKGSFSTLEIQRTEQGDSAMYLCASTKAGLGIYNEQFFGPGTRLTVL.

The chain uses TRBV30 and TRBJ2-5, with 7 bases identical to TRBD1. The V gene end was trimmed by 1 base and the J gene end by 3 bases; junction bases not matched to a gene: 5. Germline V gives CDR1 GTSNPN, CDR2 SVGIG (reference sequence). CDR3 length: 14 residues. The CDR3 loop is CAWSEGAAEETQYF. CDR3 sequence (DNA): TGTGCCTGGAGTGAGGGGGCAGCTGAAGAGACCCAGTACTTC.

The genes are TRBV28 and TRBJ2-1, with D maybe TRBD2 (7 bases). The CDR3 extends over 16 amino acids. V was clipped by 6 bases and J by 3 bases, with 18 bases between them. Germline loops: CDR1 MDHEN, CDR2 SYDVKM. CDR3 in DNA: TGTGCCAGCAGCAACTTAAGGGGGGAGGGCTACAATGAGCAGTTCTTC. It encodes CASSNLRGEGYNEQFF.

The chain recombines TRBV19 with TRBJ1-2; TRBD1 matches 10 bases. The CDR3 has 14 amino acids. The germline V gene has CDR1 LNHDA and CDR2 SQIVND (reference sequence). J gave up 3 bases and V 10 bases, and 8 bases lay outside the gene matches. The CDR3 DNA follows: TGTGCCATTTCCGCCGGGACAGGGGACTATGGCTACACCTTC. It codes for CAISAGTGDYGYTF.

The V call is TRBV14, the J call TRBJ1-1; 7 nucleotides line up with TRBD1. V shed 3 bases and J 6 bases; nucleotides not matched to a gene: 7. The CDR3 contains 14 residues. Germline V lookup: CDR1 SGHDN, CDR2 FVKESK. CDR3 in amino acids: CASSQAQGLAEAFF. CDR3 in DNA: TGTGCCAGCAGCCAGGCACAGGGGCTTGCTGAAGCTTTCTTT.

This sequence joins TRBV4-1 and TRBJ1-1; 7 positions match TRBD1. V lost 4 bases to trimming and J lost 0 bases; unmatched junction nucleotides: 2. The CDR3 runs 14 residues. Germline CDR1 is MGHRA and CDR2 is YSYEKL. The CDR3 is CASSPQGLNTEAFF. For the CDR3, the DNA is TGCGCCAGCAGCCCACAGGGGCTGAACACTGAAGCTTTCTTT.

V gene TRBV7-9 combines with J gene TRBJ2-7; 7 bases are a match to TRBD1. CDR1 and CDR2 from the germline V gene are SEHNR and FQNEAQ (reference sequence). J lost 5 bases, V lost 5 bases, and 9 bases had no gene match. CDR3 length: 14 residues. Written as DNA, the CDR3 is TGTGCCAGCAGCGAACAAGACAGGGTCGACGAGCAGTACGTC. It specifies CASSEQDRVDEQYV.

The V gene is TRBV6-9, the J gene TRBJ2-7; 9 nucleotides match TRBD2. There are 15 residues in the CDR3. In germline, CDR1 is MNHGY, CDR2 SVAAGI. J was trimmed by 6 bases and V by 1 base; bases with no gene match: 7. In nucleotides, the CDR3 is TGTGCCAGCAGTTATTATCCCCTAGCGGGAAGCGAGCAGTACTTC. It specifies CASSYYPLAGSEQYF.